This TCR beta chain was retrieved from a study of radiotherapy plus CTLA-4 blockade in lung cancer. As for the study in general: There were objective responses in roughly a sixth of patients, and roughly 32% had disease control. Study-level findings and limits: In blood, after radiotherapy plus ipilimumab, tumor-derived TCR clones expanded.

Sequencing was performed with immunoSEQ multiplex PCR; in TCRdb, only in-frame clones are kept and a portion is missing. The sample comprises roughly 120,000 clones, 78% of which are singletons, and over 4% rests with the top ten. Comment on this clone: The antigen remains unidentified.

The receptor was isolated from a human donor with non-small cell lung cancer who had a partial response to radiotherapy plus ipilimumab. The sequenced sample was peripheral blood, obtained from a patient treated with radiotherapy plus ipilimumab.

The CDR3 DNA reads TGTGCCAGTTTTCCGACAGGGCCCTTAGGGGGGGAGCTGTTTTTT. Amino acid sequence: CASFPTGPLGGELFF. This sequence joins TRBV28 and TRBJ2-2; 7 bases are a match to TRBD1. Trimming took 9 bases from V and 8 from J; bases not matched to a gene: 15. The CDR3 sequence is 15 residues long. Germline V gives CDR1 MDHEN, CDR2 SYDVKM.